The subject of this entry is one T cell receptor beta chain. This sample is drawn from a study of blood T cell repertoires in COVID-19. Study-level background: Collection of acute and convalescent COVID-19 samples took place in the United States, Italy and Spain. Sources were T cells, B-cell-depleted T cells, or PBMCs; the material itself was cDNA or gDNA.

Germline values: CDR1 SNHLY, CDR2 FYNNEI. The CDR3 covers 11 residues. Trimming stripped 6 bases from V and 1 base from J, with 4 bases between. In the source study's methods: Amplifying reference gene primers gave estimates of nucleated cell counts. The assay was immunoSEQ multiplex PCR, and TCRdb's table has in-frame clones only and misses some. V and J calls plus clone size are reproduced from that table; the DNA served to infer D and trimming. The data show around 140,000 clones, about 87% seen once. This receptor was obtained from a woman aged 50 to 65 with acute or convalescent COVID-19. Sequenced input: peripheral blood. The rearrangement links TRBV2 to TRBJ2-7, with D uncertain. This CDR3 is CASSQSYEQYF. DNA of the CDR3: TGTGCCAGCAGCCAGTCCTACGAGCAGTACTTC.